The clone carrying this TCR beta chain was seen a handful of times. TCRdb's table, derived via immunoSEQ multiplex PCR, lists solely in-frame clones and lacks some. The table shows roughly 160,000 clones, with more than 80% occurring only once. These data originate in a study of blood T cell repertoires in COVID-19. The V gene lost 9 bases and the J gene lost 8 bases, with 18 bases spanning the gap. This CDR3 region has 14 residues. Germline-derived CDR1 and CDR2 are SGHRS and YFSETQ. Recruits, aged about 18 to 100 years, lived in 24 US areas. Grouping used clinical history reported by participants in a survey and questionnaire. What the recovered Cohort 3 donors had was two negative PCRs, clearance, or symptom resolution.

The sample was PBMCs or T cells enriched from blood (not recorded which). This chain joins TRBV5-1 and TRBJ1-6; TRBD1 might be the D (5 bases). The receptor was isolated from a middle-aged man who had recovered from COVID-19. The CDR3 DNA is TGCGCCACCAGATCGGGACTTGAGGATTCACCCCTCCACTTT. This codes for CATRSGLEDSPLHF.